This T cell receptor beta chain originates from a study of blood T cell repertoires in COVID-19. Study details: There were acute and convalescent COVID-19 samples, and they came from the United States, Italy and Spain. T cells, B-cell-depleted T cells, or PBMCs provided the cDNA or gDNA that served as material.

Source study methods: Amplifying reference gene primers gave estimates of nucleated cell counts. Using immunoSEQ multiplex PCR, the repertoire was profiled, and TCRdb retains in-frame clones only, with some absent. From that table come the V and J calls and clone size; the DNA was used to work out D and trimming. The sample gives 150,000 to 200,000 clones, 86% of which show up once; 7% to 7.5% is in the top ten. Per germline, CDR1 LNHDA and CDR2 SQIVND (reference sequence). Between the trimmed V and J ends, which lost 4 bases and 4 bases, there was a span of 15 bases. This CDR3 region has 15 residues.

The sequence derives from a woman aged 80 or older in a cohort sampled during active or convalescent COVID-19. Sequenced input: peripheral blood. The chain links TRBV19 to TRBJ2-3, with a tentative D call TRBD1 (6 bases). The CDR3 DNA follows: TGTGCCAGTAGTAAGGTCCAGGGGAGATCAGATACGCAGTATTTT. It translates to CASSKVQGRSDTQYF.